The 15 T cell receptor beta chains below all came from one sample that was sequenced in a study of T cells in Graves' hyperthyroidism and ophthalmopathy. The CDR3 regions of TCR beta were amplified from RNA transcripts. Researchers ran a first-round RT-PCR on the TCR CDR3 using the HTBI primer set. TCRdb independently ran MiXCR on the multiplex PCR reads; one entry per CDR3 protein. The sample records about 290,000 distinct CDR3 sequences, approximately 13% being singletons. Sequencing used blood. The receptors shown here come from a woman aged 40 to 50 with Graves' hyperthyroidism.

In this sample, this clonotype turned up many times. The chain couples TRBV3-1 to TRBJ2-7; 9 bases are shared with TRBD2. With 4 bases clipped from V and 3 bases from J, the junction kept 10 bases outside the gene matches. This CDR3 has 16 amino acids. Germline-derived CDR1 and CDR2 are LGHDT and YNNKEL (reference sequence). CDR3: CASSPGSVAGDYEQYF. The CDR3 nucleotides are TGTGCCAGCAGCCCAGGTTCGGTAGCGGGAGACTACGAGCAGTACTTC.

This clonotype was recorded at least ten times. The rearrangement uses TRBV7-8 and TRBJ2-1, with TRBD2 identical over 7 bases. The CDR3 is 17 residues long. V shed 3 bases and J 3 bases; nucleotides not matched to a gene: 11. Germline assignment: CDR1 SGHVS and CDR2 FQNEAQ. The DNA of the CDR3 is TGTGCCAGCAGCTTGGATCGGACTAGGGATCACTACAATGAGCAGTTCTTC. Amino acids: CASSLDRTRDHYNEQFF.

In its sample, this clonotype was seen many times. V is TRBV7-9 and J is TRBJ2-3, with a possible D match to TRBD2 (6 bases). The CDR3 sequence is 13 residues long. Germline CDR1 is SEHNR and CDR2 is FQNEAQ (reference sequence). The V and J ends lost 4 bases and 7 bases respectively, with 12 bases between them. In DNA, the CDR3 is TGTGCCAGCAGCTCAGGCAGCGGGTATACGCAGTATTTT. Its protein is CASSSGSGYTQYF.

This clonotype was counted many times. The J gene is TRBJ2-2, the V gene TRBV5-1; 8 nucleotides agree with TRBD1. This CDR3 has 15 residues. V lost 2 bases and J lost 3; bases outside the gene matches: 3. Germline V lookup: CDR1 SGHRS, CDR2 YFSETQ. CDR3 loop: CASSFGTGYTGELFF. In DNA, the CDR3 is TGCGCCAGCAGCTTCGGGACAGGTTACACCGGGGAGCTGTTTTTT.

This clonotype came up many times. The chain employs TRBV2 and TRBJ1-4, with D perhaps TRBD1 (5 bases). CDR3 size: 14 residues. Trimming shortened V by 3 bases and J by 10 bases, and 15 bases separated the two germline ends. In germline, CDR1 is SNHLY, CDR2 FYNNEI. CDR3 loop: CASSDGTGGGKLFF. In DNA form, the CDR3 reads TGTGCCAGCAGTGATGGTACCGGGGGGGGAAAACTGTTTTTT.

Many counts were recorded for this clonotype. The J gene is TRBJ2-2, the V gene TRBV6-1; D is ambiguous. Germline V gives CDR1 MNHNS, CDR2 SASEGT. The CDR3 runs to 10 residues. The V end lost 9 bases, the J end lost 4 bases, and 3 bases lay between the germline ends. The CDR3 here is CASSTGELFF. In nucleotides, the CDR3 is TGTGCCAGTTCCACCGGGGAGCTGTTTTTT.

The table lists this clonotype with many counts. This chain joins TRBV5-1 and TRBJ2-7; weak D call: TRBD2 (6 bases). The V gene's germline CDR1 is SGHRS and CDR2 YFSETQ. The CDR3 length is 14 residues. Between the trimmed V and J ends, which lost 2 bases and 4 bases, there was a span of 13 bases. The CDR3 loop reads CASSFSGTPYEQYF. The CDR3 coding sequence is TGCGCCAGCAGCTTCTCCGGGACTCCGTACGAGCAGTACTTC.

This clonotype was recorded a few times. The J gene is TRBJ2-7, the V gene TRBV5-1; D tentatively fits TRBD1 or TRBD2 (5 bases each). This CDR3 is built from 17 residues. V shed 0 bases and J shed 0 bases, with 16 bases lying between them. In germline, CDR1 is SGHRS, CDR2 YFSETQ. The CDR3 DNA is TGCGCCAGCAGCTTGGGTTCGTTTGGGGGTAGCTCCTACGAGCAGTACTTC. Its protein product is CASSLGSFGGSSYEQYF. Variable domain in full (rest from reference TRBV5-1 and TRBJ2-7): KAGVTQTPRYLIKTRGQQVTLSCSPISGHRSVSWYQQTPGQGLQFLFEYFSETQRNKGNFPGRFSGRQFSNSRSEMNVSTLELGDSALYLCASSLGSFGGSSYEQYFGPGTRLTVT.

This clonotype occurred many times. This chain joins TRBV28 and TRBJ2-6, with TRBD1 identical over 11 bases. Trimming removed 5 bases from V and 3 bases from J; junction bases left unmatched: 12. Germline CDR1 and CDR2: MDHEN and SYDVKM. The CDR3 spans 19 residues. As DNA, the CDR3 is TGTGCCAGCAGTGCTGTCCCGGGACAGGGGGTAGGTGGGGCCAACGTCCTGACTTTC. Residues: CASSAVPGQGVGGANVLTF.

The V and J genes are TRBV28 and TRBJ1-6; no reliable D call. Trimming shortened V by 3 bases and J by 10 bases, and 10 bases separated the two germline ends. The CDR3 contains 13 residues. Looked up from germline, CDR1 is MDHEN and CDR2 is SYDVKM. The DNA of the CDR3 is TGTGCCAGCAGTTTGGAACAAAACTCACCCCTCCACTTT. Translation: CASSLEQNSPLHF.

The CDR3 reads CATRSQSGEGQNEQFF. The DNA of the CDR3 is TGTGCCACCCGGTCACAAAGCGGGGAGGGGCAAAATGAGCAGTTCTTC. The rearrangement uses TRBV10-3 and TRBJ2-1; 7 positions match TRBD2. The CDR3 consists of 16 residues. In germline, CDR1 is ENHRY, CDR2 SYGVKD. J was trimmed by 7 bases and V by 10 bases; bases with no gene match: 19.

In this sample, this clonotype turned up many times. This chain links TRBV3-1 with TRBJ2-1; no clear D gene. The CDR3 extends over 11 amino acids. V lost 9 bases and J lost 7, with 10 bases in between. Germline values: CDR1 LGHDT, CDR2 YNNKEL (reference sequence). CDR3 in DNA: TGTGCCAGTGAAGGGTGGAATGAGCAGTTCTTC. Residues: CASEGWNEQFF.

This clonotype was seen ten or more times. This rearrangement joins TRBV7-9 to TRBJ2-5, with 8 bases aligning to TRBD1. This CDR3 region has 17 residues. J gave up 5 bases and V 5 bases, and 16 bases lay outside the gene matches. Looked up from germline, CDR1 is SEHNR and CDR2 is FQNEAQ (reference sequence). The CDR3 DNA sequence: TGTGCCAGCAGCCCAGCCAGGCTAGGACAGGGAGGCGAGACCCAGTACTTC. Its protein product is CASSPARLGQGGETQYF.

V and J are TRBV6-1 and TRBJ2-7; D possibly corresponds to TRBD1 (5 bases). The CDR3 loop spans 14 amino acids. V shed 6 bases and J shed 2 bases, with 14 bases lying between them. CDR1 MNHNS and CDR2 SASEGT come from the germline V gene. The CDR3 nucleotides read TGTGCCAGCAGCCATAGTGACAGACCCTACGAGCAGTACTTC. It translates to CASSHSDRPYEQYF.

This clonotype was seen many times. J is TRBJ2-3 and V is TRBV28; 15 bases agree with TRBD2. V was clipped by 2 bases and J by 2 bases; unmatched bases: 2. CDR3 size: 17 residues. Germline CDR1 reads MDHEN; CDR2 reads SYDVKM. The DNA of the CDR3 is TGTGCCAGCAGTTTAGGACTAGCGGGAGGGAACACAGATACGCAGTATTTT. Protein: CASSLGLAGGNTDTQYF.